This T cell receptor beta chain was sequenced for a study of early T cells in non-severe SARS-CoV-2 infection. As part of library construction, unique molecular identifiers were attached to individual cDNA molecules. TCRdb ran MiXCR on the 5' RACE reads and lists one entry per CDR3 protein. The sample consists of approximately 30,000 distinct CDR3 sequences, 6% to 7% of them appearing once. Study-level results: A preference for anti-spike CD8 responses marked VDJdb matching, which missed private and CD4 specificities.

This CDR3 has 15 residues. The germline CDR1 and CDR2 sequences are SGHKS and YYEKEE (reference sequence). J lost 0 bases, V lost 5 bases, and 2 bases had no gene match. This clonotype was counted only a few times. Its specificity is not known. The sample consisted of whole blood. The rearrangement links TRBV5-5 to TRBJ2-1, with TRBD2 matching over 10 bases. The sequence derives from an adult who was a healthcare worker with PCR-confirmed SARS-CoV-2 infection or an uninfected control (not recorded which). CDR3 DNA: TGTGCCAGCAGACCTAGCGGGAGCTCCTACAATGAGCAGTTCTTC. Protein sequence: CASRPSGSSYNEQFF.